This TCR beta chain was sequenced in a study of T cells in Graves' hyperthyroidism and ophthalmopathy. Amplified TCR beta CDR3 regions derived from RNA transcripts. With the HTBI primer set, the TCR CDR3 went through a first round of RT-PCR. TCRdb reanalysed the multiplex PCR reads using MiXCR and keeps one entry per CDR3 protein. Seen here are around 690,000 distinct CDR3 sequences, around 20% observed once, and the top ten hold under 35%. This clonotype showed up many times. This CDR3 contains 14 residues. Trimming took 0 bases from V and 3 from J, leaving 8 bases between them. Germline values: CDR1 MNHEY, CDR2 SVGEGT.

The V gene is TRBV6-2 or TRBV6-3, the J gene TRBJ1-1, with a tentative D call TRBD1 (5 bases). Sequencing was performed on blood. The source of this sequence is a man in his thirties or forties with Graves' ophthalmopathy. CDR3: CASSYSGGDTEAFF. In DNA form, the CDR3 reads TGTGCCAGCAGTTACTCTGGGGGAGACACTGAAGCTTTCTTT.